What follows are 14 T cell receptor beta chains derived from one specimen sequenced in a study of T cells in localized non-small cell lung cancer. Assay used: immunoSEQ multiplex PCR; TCRdb lists only in-frame clones, some missing. The repertoire holds about 15,000 clones, approximately 83% seen once, with around 4% in the top ten. The material sequenced was peripheral blood, taken before any cancer treatment. These receptors were collected from a female donor of 60 years or more with stage I squamous cell lung carcinoma.

The chain recombines TRBV7-2 with TRBJ1-3; D unresolved. The CDR3 has 16 residues. The V gene lost 0 bases and the J gene lost 2 bases, with 11 bases spanning the gap. CDR1 and CDR2 from the germline V gene are SGHTA and FQGNSA. This chain's CDR3 is CASSLAGRLTGNTIYF. In nucleotides, the CDR3 is TGTGCCAGCAGCTTAGCGGGCAGGCTTACTGGAAACACCATATATTTT.

The gene calls are TRBV4-2 and TRBJ1-2, with no clear D. This CDR3 is 15 amino acids long. CDR1 is LGHNA and CDR2 is YNFKEQ in the germline V gene. V was trimmed by 0 bases and J by 5 bases, leaving 13 bases between them. As DNA, the CDR3 is TGTGCCAGCAGCCAAGAGGTTTTTCGGAGGTATGGCTACACCTTC. This encodes CASSQEVFRRYGYTF.

The chain recombines TRBV7-9 with TRBJ1-1, with a possible D match to TRBD1 (5 bases). This CDR3 has 16 amino acids. Germline V gene lookup returns CDR1 SEHNR and CDR2 FQNEAQ (reference sequence). Between the trimmed V and J ends, which lost 1 base and 3 bases, there was a span of 15 bases. CDR3 nucleotide sequence: TGTGCCAGCAGCTTAGACGGGACCCCGAGGGACACTGAAGCTTTCTTT. This gives the protein CASSLDGTPRDTEAFF.

This clone was found once. This sequence joins TRBV21-1 and TRBJ1-1; TRBD1 is the table's D call and was not checked against the DNA. TRBV21-1 is tagged as a pseudogene. CDR3 length: 12 amino acids. The CDR3 coding sequence is TGTGCCCCCAGGGGGGTCGGCACTGAAGCTTTCTTT. Protein: CAPRGVGTEAFF.

This sequence joins TRBV5-4 and TRBJ1-4; weak D call: TRBD1 (6 bases). Germline loops: CDR1 SGHNT, CDR2 YYREEE (reference sequence). The ends were cut back, 4 bases at V and 5 bases at J, with 18 bases in the middle. The CDR3 extends over 16 amino acids. The CDR3: CASSLAGGATNEKLFF. The CDR3 DNA follows: TGTGCCAGCAGCCTTGCGGGGGGGGCTACGAATGAAAAACTGTTTTTT.

V and J are TRBV4-1 and TRBJ1-4, with D possibly TRBD1 on 5 matching bases. The germline V and J ends were trimmed by 1 base and 8 bases, with 14 bases remaining between them. The germline CDR1 and CDR2 sequences are MGHRA and YSYEKL. The CDR3 spans 15 residues. The chain's CDR3 is CASSQVASGNEKLFF. DNA of the CDR3: TGCGCCAGCAGCCAAGTAGCATCAGGGAACGAAAAACTGTTTTTT.

The chain links TRBV7-8 to TRBJ2-7; possibly TRBD1 for D (7 bases). V shed 5 bases and J shed 11 bases, with 16 bases lying between them. Looked up from germline, CDR1 is SGHVS and CDR2 is FQNEAQ. CDR3 length: 12 amino acids. The CDR3 loop reads CASSPGGTEEYF. CDR3 nucleotide sequence: TGTGCCAGCAGCCCAGGGGGGACAGAGGAGTACTTC.

The rearrangement links TRBV30 to TRBJ1-6, with unresolved D. Germline CDR1 reads GTSNPN; CDR2 reads SVGIG (reference sequence). The CDR3 extends over 14 amino acids. V was clipped by 4 bases and J by 0 bases, with 7 bases between them. CDR3 bases: TGTGCCTGGAAGCCCAGCTCCTATAATTCACCCCTCCACTTT. Protein product: CAWKPSSYNSPLHF.

The chain recombines TRBV5-4 with TRBJ2-2; D might be TRBD1 or TRBD2, each matching 6 bases. CDR1 and CDR2 from the germline V gene are SGHNT and YYREEE (reference sequence). Trimming removed 5 bases from V and 3 bases from J, with 14 bases in between. The CDR3 runs to 15 residues. The CDR3 coding sequence is TGTGCCAGCAGACGATGGGGGGCGGACACCGGGGAGCTGTTTTTT. Translation gives CASRRWGADTGELFF.

This clone was counted only a few times. The CDR3 DNA reads TGTGCCATCAGTGGTAGCCAGGGACAGCGCTCTAATTCACCCCTCCACTTT. As protein: CAISGSQGQRSNSPLHF. The chain links TRBV10-3 to TRBJ1-6; 7 bases map to TRBD1. The CDR3 is 17 amino acids. After removal of 4 bases from V and 6 bases from J, the junction contained 12 bases not matched to a gene. The germline V gene encodes CDR1 ENHRY and CDR2 SYGVKD.

The chain couples TRBV25-1 to TRBJ2-7; possibly TRBD2 for D (5 bases). Per germline, CDR1 MGHDK and CDR2 SYGVNS. The CDR3 covers 11 residues. V was shortened by 10 bases and J by 4 bases, with 11 bases between the two germline ends. CDR3 amino acids: CATRLSYEQYF. CDR3 in DNA: TGTGCCACCCGACTATCATACGAGCAGTACTTC.

This chain links TRBV5-6 with TRBJ2-1; 8 nucleotides agree with TRBD1. Losses at the gene ends were 3 bases for V and 9 bases for J; bases not matched to a gene: 5. Germline CDR1 and CDR2: SGHDT and YYEEEE. This CDR3 is 13 amino acids long. The CDR3 protein is CASSWTGTGEQFF. The DNA of the CDR3 is TGTGCCAGCAGCTGGACAGGGACGGGTGAGCAGTTCTTC.

The rearrangement uses TRBV6-5 and TRBJ1-1, with D possibly matching TRBD1 (5 bases). CDR1 and CDR2 from the germline V gene are MNHEY and SVGAGI. There are 14 residues in the CDR3. Deletions cut 7 bases from V and 6 bases from J, with 18 bases between. The CDR3 is CASTAREGYAEAFF. For the CDR3, the DNA is TGTGCCAGCACCGCTCGGGAGGGGTACGCTGAAGCTTTCTTT.

This chain links TRBV19 with TRBJ2-2, with a weak D call TRBD1 (6 bases). The CDR3 spans 14 residues. Germline CDR1 and CDR2: LNHDA and SQIVND (reference sequence). Between the trimmed V and J ends, which lost 10 bases and 0 bases, there was a span of 12 bases. This CDR3 reads CAIQGPTNTGELFF. In DNA form, the CDR3 reads TGTGCCATACAGGGTCCTACGAACACCGGGGAGCTGTTTTTT. The full variable domain, rest sourced from reference TRBV19 and TRBJ2-2, is DGGITQSPKYLFRKEGQNVTLSCEQNLNHDAMYWYRQDPGQGLRLIYYSQIVNDFQKGDIAEGYSVSREKKESFPLTVTSAQKNPTAFYLCAIQGPTNTGELFFGEGSRLTVL.